Shown below are 3 T cell receptor beta chains from a single sample sequenced in a study of T cells in Graves' hyperthyroidism and ophthalmopathy. Using RNA transcripts as the source, TCR beta CDR3 regions were amplified. The HTBI primer set was used in a first-round RT-PCR of the TCR CDR3. MiXCR, run by TCRdb on the multiplex PCR reads, gives a single entry per CDR3 protein. Of hundreds of thousands of distinct CDR3 sequences in the sample, roughly 40% were seen once. The sample comprised blood. These receptors were taken from a man younger than 30 with Graves' hyperthyroidism.

This clonotype was recorded many times. The rearrangement joins TRBV9 to TRBJ1-2, with 9 bases that match TRBD1. Looked up from germline, CDR1 is SGDLS and CDR2 is YYNGEE. The ends lost 1 base at V and 14 bases at J; junction bases unmatched: 9. This CDR3 has 13 amino acids. Here the CDR3 reads CASSVRDRAYYTF. Here the CDR3 DNA reads TGTGCCAGCAGCGTAAGGGACAGGGCCTATTATACCTTC. The full variable domain, its missing parts supplied by reference TRBV9 and TRBJ1-2, is DSGVTQTPKHLITATGQRVTLRCSPRSGDLSVYWYQQSLDQGLQFLIQYYNGEERAKGNILERFSAQQFPDLHSELNLSSLELGDSALYFCASSVRDRAYYTFGSGTRLTVV.

The table lists this clonotype with many counts. V usage is TRBV10-3 and J usage is TRBJ2-7, with 7 bases lining up with TRBD2. This CDR3 has 13 amino acids. The germline CDR1 and CDR2 sequences are ENHRY and SYGVKD. After removal of 11 bases from V and 6 bases from J, the junction contained 13 bases not matched to a gene. The CDR3 nucleotides read TGTGCCTCGCACGGACTAGAGTATTCCGAGCAGTACTTC. It is translated as CASHGLEYSEQYF.

The chain carries TRBV19 and TRBJ1-6; no clear D gene. This CDR3 is built from 15 residues. Germline V lookup: CDR1 LNHDA, CDR2 SQIVND (reference sequence). V was cut by 5 bases and J by 9 bases, with 17 bases left in between. The CDR3 nucleotides are TGTGCCAGTAGTTGGACCGGAACAGCTAGTTCACCCCTCCACTTT. This sequence encodes CASSWTGTASSPLHF.